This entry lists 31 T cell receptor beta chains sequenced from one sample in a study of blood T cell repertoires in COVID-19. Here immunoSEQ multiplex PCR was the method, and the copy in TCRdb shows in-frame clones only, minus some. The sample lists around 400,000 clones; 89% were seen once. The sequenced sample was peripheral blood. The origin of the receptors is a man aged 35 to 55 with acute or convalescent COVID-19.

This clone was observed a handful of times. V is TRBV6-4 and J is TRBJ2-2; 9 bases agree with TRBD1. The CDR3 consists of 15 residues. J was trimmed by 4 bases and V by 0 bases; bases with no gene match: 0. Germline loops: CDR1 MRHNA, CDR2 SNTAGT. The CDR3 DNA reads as TGTGCCAGCAGTGACTCGACAGGGGGCACCGGGGAGCTGTTTTTT. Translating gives CASSDSTGGTGELFF.

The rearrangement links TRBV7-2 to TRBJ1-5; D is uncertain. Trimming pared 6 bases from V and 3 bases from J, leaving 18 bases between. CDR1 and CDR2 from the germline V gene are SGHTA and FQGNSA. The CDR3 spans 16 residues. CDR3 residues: CASSPNARGVNQPQHF. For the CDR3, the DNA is TGTGCCAGCAGTCCCAATGCCAGAGGCGTCAATCAGCCCCAGCATTTT. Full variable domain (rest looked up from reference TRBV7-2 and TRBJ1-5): GAGVSQSPSNKVTEKGKDVELRCDPISGHTALYWYRQSLGQGLEFLIYFQGNSAPDKSGLPSDRFSAERTGGSVSTLTIQRTQQEDSAVYLCASSPNARGVNQPQHFGDGTRLSIL.

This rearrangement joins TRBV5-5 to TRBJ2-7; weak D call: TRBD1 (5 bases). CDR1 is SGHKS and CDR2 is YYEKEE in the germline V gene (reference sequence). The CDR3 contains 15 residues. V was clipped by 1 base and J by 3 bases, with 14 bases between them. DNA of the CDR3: TGTGCCAGCAGCTTGAGGGGATCGGTGGGCTACGAGCAGTACTTC. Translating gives CASSLRGSVGYEQYF.

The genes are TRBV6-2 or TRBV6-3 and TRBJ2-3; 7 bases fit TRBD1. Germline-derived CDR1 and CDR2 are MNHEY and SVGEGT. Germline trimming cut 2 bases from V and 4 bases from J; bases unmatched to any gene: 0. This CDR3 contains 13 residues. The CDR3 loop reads CASSYTGADTQYF. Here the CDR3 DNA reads TGTGCCAGCAGTTACACAGGGGCAGATACGCAGTATTTT.

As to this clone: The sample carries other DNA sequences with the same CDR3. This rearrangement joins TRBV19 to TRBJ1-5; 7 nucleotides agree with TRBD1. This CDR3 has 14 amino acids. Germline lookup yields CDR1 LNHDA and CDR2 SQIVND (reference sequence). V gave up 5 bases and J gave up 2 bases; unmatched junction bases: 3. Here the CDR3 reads CASSATGGNQPQHF. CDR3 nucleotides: TGTGCCAGTAGTGCCACAGGGGGCAATCAGCCCCAGCATTTT.

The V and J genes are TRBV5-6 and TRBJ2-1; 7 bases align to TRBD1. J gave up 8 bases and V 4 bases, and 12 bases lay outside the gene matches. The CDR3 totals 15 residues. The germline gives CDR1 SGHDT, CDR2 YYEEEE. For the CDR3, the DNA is TGTGCCAGCAGCGACTACAGGGGCTTTTGGGATGAGCAGTTCTTC. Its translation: CASSDYRGFWDEQFF.

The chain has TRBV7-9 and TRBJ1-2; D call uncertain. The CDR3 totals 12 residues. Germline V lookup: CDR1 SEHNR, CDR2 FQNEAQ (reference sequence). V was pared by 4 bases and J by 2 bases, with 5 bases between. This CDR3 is CASSSTNYGYTF. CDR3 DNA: TGTGCCAGCAGCTCCACAAACTATGGCTACACCTTC.

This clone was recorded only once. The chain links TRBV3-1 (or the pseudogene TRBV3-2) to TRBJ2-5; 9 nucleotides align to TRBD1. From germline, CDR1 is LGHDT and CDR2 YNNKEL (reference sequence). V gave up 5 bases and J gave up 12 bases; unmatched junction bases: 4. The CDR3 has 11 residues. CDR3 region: CASSSGTGKYF. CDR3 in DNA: TGTGCCAGCAGCTCGGGGACAGGGAAGTACTTC.

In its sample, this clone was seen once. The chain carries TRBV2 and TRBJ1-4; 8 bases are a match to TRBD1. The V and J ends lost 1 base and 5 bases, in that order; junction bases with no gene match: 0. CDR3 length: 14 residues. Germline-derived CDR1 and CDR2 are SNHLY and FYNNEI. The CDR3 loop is CASSEGDRNEKLFF. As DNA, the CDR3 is TGTGCCAGCAGTGAAGGGGACAGGAATGAAAAACTGTTTTTT.

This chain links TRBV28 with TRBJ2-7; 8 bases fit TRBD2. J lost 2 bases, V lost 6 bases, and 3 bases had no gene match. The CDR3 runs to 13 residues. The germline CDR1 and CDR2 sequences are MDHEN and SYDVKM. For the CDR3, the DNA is TGTGCCAGCAGAACGGGACTAGCCTACGAGCAGTACTTC. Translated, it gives CASRTGLAYEQYF. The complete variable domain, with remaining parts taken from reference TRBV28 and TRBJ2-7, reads DVKVTQSSRYLVKRTGEKVFLECVQDMDHENMFWYRQDPGLGLRLIYFSYDVKMKEKGDIPEGYSVSREKKERFSLILESASTNQTSMYLCASRTGLAYEQYFGPGTRLTVT.

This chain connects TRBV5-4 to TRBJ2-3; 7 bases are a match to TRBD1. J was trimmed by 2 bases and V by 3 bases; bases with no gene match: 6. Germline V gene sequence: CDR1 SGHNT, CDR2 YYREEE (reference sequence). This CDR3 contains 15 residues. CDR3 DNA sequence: TGTGCCAGCAGCTGGCAGGGGGTCACCACAGATACGCAGTATTTT. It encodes CASSWQGVTTDTQYF.

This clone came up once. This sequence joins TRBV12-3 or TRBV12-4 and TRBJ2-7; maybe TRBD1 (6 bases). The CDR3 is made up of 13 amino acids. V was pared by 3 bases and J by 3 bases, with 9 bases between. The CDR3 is CASSLQGIYEQYF. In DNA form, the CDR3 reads TGTGCCAGCAGTTTGCAGGGGATCTACGAGCAGTACTTC.

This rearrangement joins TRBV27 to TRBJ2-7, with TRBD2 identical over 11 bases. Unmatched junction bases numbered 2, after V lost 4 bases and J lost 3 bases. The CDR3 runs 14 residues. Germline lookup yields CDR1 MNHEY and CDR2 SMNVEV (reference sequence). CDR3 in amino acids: CASSYTSGSYEQYF. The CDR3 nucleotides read TGTGCCAGCAGTTATACTAGCGGGAGCTACGAGCAGTACTTC.

In DNA form, the CDR3 reads TGTGCCAGCAGTTACTCGAGACAGAAAGAAAAACTGTTTTTT. Protein sequence: CASSYSRQKEKLFF. The chain couples TRBV6-5 to TRBJ1-4; maybe TRBD1 (5 bases). This CDR3 has 14 residues. Germline CDR1 and CDR2: MNHEY and SVGAGI. V was clipped by 0 bases and J by 8 bases, with 10 bases between them.

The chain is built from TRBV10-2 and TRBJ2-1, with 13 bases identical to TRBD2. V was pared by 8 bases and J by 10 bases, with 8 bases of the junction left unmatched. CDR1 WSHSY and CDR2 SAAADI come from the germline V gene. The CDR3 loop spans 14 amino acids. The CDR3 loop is CASFGLAGAGEQFF. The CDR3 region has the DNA TGCGCCAGCTTCGGACTAGCGGGAGCGGGAGAGCAGTTCTTC.

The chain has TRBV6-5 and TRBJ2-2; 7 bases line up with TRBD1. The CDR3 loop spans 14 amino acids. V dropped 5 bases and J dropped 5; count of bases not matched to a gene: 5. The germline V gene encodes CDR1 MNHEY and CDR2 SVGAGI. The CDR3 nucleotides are TGTGCCAGCAGTCCGACAGGGCCTACCGGGGAGCTGTTTTTT. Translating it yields CASSPTGPTGELFF.

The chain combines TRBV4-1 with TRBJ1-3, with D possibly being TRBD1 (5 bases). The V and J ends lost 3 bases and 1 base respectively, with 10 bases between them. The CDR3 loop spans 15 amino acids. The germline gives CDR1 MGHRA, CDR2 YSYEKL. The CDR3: CASSHGGVSGNTIYF. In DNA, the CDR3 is TGCGCCAGCAGCCATGGAGGGGTATCTGGAAACACCATATATTTT.

CDR3 sequence (DNA): TGTGCCAGCAGTGAAGGAGCAGGGTACGAGCAGTACTTC. Translated, it gives CASSEGAGYEQYF. J is TRBJ2-7 and V is TRBV25-1; D is perhaps TRBD1 (5 bases). CDR3 length: 13 amino acids. Germline loops: CDR1 MGHDK, CDR2 SYGVNS. With 2 bases removed from V and 4 bases from J, the gap between germline ends came to 9 bases.

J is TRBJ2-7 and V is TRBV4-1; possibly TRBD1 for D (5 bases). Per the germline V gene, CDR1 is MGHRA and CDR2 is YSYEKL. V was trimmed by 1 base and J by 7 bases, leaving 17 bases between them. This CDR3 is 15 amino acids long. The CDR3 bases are TGCGCCAGCAGCCAAGTTTGGGGCCCGTCGGGTGAGCAGTACTTC. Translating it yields CASSQVWGPSGEQYF.

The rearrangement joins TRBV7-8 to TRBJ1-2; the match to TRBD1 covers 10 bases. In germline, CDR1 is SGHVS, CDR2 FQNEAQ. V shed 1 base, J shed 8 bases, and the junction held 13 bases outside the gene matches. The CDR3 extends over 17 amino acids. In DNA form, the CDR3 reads TGTGCCAGCAGCTTAGGCATAGGAGGACAGGGGGAATGGGGCTACACCTTC. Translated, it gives CASSLGIGGQGEWGYTF.

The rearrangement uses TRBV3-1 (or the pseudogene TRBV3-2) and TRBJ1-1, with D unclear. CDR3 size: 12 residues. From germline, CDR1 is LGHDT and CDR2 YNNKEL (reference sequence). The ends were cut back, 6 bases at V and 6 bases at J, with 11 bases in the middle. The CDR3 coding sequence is TGTGCCAGCAGTCCAAGCCCCCCTGAAGCTTTCTTT. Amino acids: CASSPSPPEAFF.

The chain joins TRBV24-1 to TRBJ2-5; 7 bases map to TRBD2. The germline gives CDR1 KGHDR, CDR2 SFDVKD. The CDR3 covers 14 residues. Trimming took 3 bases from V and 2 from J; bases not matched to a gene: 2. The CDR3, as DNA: TGTGCCACCAGTGATGGGCGGGAGCAAGAGACCCAGTACTTC. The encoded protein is CATSDGREQETQYF.

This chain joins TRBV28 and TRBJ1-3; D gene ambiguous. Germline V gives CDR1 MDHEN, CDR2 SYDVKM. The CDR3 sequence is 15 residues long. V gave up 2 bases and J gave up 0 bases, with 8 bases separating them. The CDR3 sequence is CASSLGTGSGNTIYF. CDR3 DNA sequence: TGTGCCAGCAGTTTAGGCACGGGCTCTGGAAACACCATATATTTT.

CDR3: CASSSLQGASGELFF. Here the CDR3 DNA reads TGTGCCAGCAGTTCCTTACAGGGGGCTAGTGGGGAGCTGTTTTTT. The chain uses TRBV6-5 and TRBJ2-2, with TRBD1 matching 9 bases. The germline CDR1 and CDR2 sequences are MNHEY and SVGAGI. V lost 4 bases, J lost 8 bases, and 8 bases stayed unmatched. This CDR3 has 15 residues.

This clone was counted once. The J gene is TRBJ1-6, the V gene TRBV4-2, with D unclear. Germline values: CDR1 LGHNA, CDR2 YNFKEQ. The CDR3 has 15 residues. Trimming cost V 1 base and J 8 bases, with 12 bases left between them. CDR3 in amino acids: CASSQVLTGDSPLHF. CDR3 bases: TGTGCCAGCAGCCAAGTTTTAACCGGAGATTCACCCCTCCACTTT.

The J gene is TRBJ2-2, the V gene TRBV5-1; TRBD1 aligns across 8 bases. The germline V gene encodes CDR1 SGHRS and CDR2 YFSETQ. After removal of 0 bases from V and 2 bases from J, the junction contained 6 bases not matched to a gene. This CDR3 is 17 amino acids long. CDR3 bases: TGCGCCAGCAGCTTGGGAGGGACAGGCGGAAACACCGGGGAGCTGTTTTTT. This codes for CASSLGGTGGNTGELFF.

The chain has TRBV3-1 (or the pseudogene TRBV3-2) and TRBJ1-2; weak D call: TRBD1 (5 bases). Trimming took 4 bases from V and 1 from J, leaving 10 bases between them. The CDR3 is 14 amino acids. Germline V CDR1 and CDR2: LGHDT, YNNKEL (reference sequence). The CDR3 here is CASSPTDLNYGYTF. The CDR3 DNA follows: TGTGCCAGCAGCCCGACAGACCTTAACTATGGCTACACCTTC.

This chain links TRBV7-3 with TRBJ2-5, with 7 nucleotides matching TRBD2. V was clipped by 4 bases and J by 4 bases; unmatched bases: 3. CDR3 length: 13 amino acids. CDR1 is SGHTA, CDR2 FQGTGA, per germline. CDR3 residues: CASSWQRGETQYF. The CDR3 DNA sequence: TGTGCCAGCAGCTGGCAGCGGGGAGAGACCCAGTACTTC.

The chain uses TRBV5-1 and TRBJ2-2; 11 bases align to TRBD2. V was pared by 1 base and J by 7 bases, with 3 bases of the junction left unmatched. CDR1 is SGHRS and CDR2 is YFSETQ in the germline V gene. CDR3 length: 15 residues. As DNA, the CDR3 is TGCGCCAGCAGCTTGACTAGCGGGAGTGGCGGGGAGCTGTTTTTT. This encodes CASSLTSGSGGELFF.

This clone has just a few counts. In DNA, the CDR3 is TGTGCCAGCAGGCCGACTAGCGGGGGGGCCCCTGGGGCCAACGTCCTGACTTTC. It codes for CASRPTSGGAPGANVLTF. V is TRBV27 and J is TRBJ2-6; 14 bases are shared with TRBD2. J lost 2 bases, V lost 6 bases, and 6 bases had no gene match. The CDR3 sequence is 18 residues long. The germline V gene encodes CDR1 MNHEY and CDR2 SMNVEV (reference sequence).

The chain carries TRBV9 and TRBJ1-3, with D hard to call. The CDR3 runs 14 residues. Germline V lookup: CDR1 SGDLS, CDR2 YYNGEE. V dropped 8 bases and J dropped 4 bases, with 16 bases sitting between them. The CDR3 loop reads CASGVGVSGNTIYF. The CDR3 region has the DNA TGTGCCAGTGGGGTCGGGGTGTCAGGAAACACCATATATTTT.